This T cell receptor beta chain was sequenced in a study of shared clonotypes between healthy human individuals. The CDR3 is 20 amino acids. Sequenced by immunoSEQ multiplex PCR; TCRdb stores in-frame clones only, minus some. The sample includes roughly 2.2 million clones, over 90% of them seen just once. The chain combines TRBV12-2 with TRBJ2-4; TRBD2 is taken as the D call from the table, unchecked against the DNA. TRBV12-2 is reported as a pseudogene. The sample was naive CD4+ T cells from PBMCs. As for subset: CD45RA+ positively selected. The sequence was collected from a man between 18 and 29 years old in good health. Some clones in this sample may be carry-over from other donors' samples. The CDR3 spells CASRSRTSGSRGTAKNIQYF. The CDR3 bases are TGTGCAAGTCGCTCGCGGACTAGCGGGAGTAGGGGTACGGCCAAAAACATTCAGTACTTC.